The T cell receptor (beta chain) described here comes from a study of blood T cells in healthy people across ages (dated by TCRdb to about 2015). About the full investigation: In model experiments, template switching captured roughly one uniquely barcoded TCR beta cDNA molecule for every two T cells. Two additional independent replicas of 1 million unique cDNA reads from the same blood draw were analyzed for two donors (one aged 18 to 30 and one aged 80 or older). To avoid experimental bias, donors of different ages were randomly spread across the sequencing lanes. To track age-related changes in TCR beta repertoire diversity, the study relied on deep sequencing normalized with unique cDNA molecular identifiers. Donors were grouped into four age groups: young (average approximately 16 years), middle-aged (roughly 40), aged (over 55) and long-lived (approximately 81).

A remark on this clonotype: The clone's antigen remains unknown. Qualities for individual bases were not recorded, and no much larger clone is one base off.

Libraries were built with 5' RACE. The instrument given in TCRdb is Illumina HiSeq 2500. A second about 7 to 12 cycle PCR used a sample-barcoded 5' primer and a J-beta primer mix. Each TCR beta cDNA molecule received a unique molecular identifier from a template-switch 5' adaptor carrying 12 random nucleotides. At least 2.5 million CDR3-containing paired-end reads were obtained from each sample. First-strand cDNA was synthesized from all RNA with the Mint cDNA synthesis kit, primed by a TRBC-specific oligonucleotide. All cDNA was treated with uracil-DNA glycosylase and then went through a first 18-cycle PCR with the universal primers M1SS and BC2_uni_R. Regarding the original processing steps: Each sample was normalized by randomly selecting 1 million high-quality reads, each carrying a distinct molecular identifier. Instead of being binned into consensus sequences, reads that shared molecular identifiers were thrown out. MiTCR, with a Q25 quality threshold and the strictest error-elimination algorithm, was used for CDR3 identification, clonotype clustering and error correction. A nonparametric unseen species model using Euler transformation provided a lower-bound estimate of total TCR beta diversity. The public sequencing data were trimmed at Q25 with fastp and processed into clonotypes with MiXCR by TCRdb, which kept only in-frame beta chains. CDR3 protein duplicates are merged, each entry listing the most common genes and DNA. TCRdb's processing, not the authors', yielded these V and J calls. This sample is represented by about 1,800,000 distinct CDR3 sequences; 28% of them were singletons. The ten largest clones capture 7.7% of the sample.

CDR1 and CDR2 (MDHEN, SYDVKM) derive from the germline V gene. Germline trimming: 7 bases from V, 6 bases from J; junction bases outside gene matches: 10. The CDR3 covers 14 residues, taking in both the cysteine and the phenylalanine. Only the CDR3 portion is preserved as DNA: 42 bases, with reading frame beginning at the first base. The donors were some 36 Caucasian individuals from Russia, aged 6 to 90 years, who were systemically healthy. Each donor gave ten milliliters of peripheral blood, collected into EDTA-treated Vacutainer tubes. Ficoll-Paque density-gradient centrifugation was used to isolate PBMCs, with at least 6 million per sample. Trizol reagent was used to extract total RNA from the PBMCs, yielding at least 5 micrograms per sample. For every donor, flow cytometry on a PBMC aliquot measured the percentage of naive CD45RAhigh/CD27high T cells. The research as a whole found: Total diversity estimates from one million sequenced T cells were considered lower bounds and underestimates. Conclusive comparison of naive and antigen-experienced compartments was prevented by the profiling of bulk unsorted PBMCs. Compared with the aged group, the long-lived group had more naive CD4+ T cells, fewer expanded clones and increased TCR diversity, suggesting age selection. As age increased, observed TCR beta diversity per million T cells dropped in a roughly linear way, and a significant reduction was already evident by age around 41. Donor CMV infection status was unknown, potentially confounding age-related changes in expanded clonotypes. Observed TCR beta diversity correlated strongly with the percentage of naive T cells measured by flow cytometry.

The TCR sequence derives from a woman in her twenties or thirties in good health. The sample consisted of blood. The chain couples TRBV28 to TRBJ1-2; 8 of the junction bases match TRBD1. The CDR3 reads CASNTDRGLHGYTF. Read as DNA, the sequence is TGTGCCAGCAACACCGACAGGGGACTACATGGCTACACCTTC.